The 27 T cell receptor beta chains in this list originate from one sample, sequenced in a study of CD8 T cells in ankylosing spondylitis. For these TCRs, the target antigens are not known. Findings and caveats of the study: Ankylosing spondylitis blood appeared to carry a characteristic TCR beta motif of several highly homologous variants.

TCRdb passed the 5' RACE reads through MiXCR, listing each CDR3 protein once. Here the sample spans about 800,000 distinct CDR3 sequences, approximately 12% being singletons. Sequenced sample: blood, either unsorted or a sorted T cell fraction (not recorded which). The receptors shown here come from a male donor with ankylosing spondylitis.

This clonotype has a handful of counts. V usage is TRBV6-2 or TRBV6-3 and J usage is TRBJ1-1; maybe TRBD1 (6 bases). Trimming pared 4 bases from V and 1 base from J, leaving 16 bases between. The CDR3 runs 16 residues. Germline V gene data show CDR1 as MNHEY and CDR2 as SVGEGT. As DNA, the CDR3 is TGTGCCAGCAGTTCACACAGGGTTACCGCGAACACTGAAGCTTTCTTT. It is translated as CASSSHRVTANTEAFF.

This clonotype was observed at least ten times. This sequence joins TRBV5-6 and TRBJ2-5, with D possibly being TRBD2 (6 bases). Trimming cost V 3 bases and J 5 bases, with 11 bases left between them. CDR1 and CDR2 (germline): SGHDT, YYEEEE. There are 13 residues in the CDR3. The CDR3 coding sequence is TGTGCCAGCAGCTGGGAGCGGGTTGAGACCCAGTACTTC. This encodes CASSWERVETQYF. Supplemented by reference TRBV5-6 and TRBJ2-5, the full variable domain reads DAGVTQSPTHLIKTRGQQVTLRCSPKSGHDTVSWYQQALGQGPQFIFQYYEEEERQRGNFPDRFSGHQFPNYSSELNVNALLLGDSALYLCASSWERVETQYFGPGTRLLVL.

This clonotype was recorded at least ten times. The chain uses TRBV29-1 and TRBJ2-1; tentatively, D is TRBD2 (5 bases). The CDR3 is 14 residues long. V lost 4 bases and J lost 4, with 14 bases in between. The germline V gene encodes CDR1 SQVTM and CDR2 ANQGSEA. The CDR3 DNA sequence: TGCAGCGTTGGGATAGCGCGTAGGTACAATGAGCAGTTCTTC. It codes for CSVGIARRYNEQFF.

The rearrangement joins TRBV6-1 to TRBJ2-3; TRBD2 agrees at 10 bases. Germline V gives CDR1 MNHNS, CDR2 SASEGT. This CDR3 is 14 amino acids long. V gave up 7 bases and J gave up 4 bases; unmatched junction bases: 5. The CDR3 loop is CASTLLAGPDTQYF. The CDR3 DNA reads as TGTGCCAGCACCCTACTAGCGGGGCCAGATACGCAGTATTTT.

The chain uses TRBV6-2 or TRBV6-3 and TRBJ2-1; TRBD1 matches at 9 bases. The CDR3 sequence is 13 residues long. V was pared by 11 bases and J by 7 bases, with 9 bases of the junction left unmatched. Germline loops: CDR1 MNHEY, CDR2 SVGEGT. CDR3 loop: CASKDRGKNEQFF. In DNA form, the CDR3 reads TGTGCCTCCAAGGACAGGGGTAAGAATGAGCAGTTCTTC.

This clonotype has just a few counts. The chain joins TRBV5-1 to TRBJ1-5; D not certain. Germline-derived CDR1 and CDR2 are SGHRS and YFSETQ. V lost 4 bases and J 7 bases, leaving 15 bases between the germline ends. CDR3 length equals 14 residues. CDR3 nucleotide sequence: TGCGCCAGCAGCCCCGGACCGGTTGGGCAGCCCCAGCATTTT. It specifies CASSPGPVGQPQHF. Supplemented by reference TRBV5-1 and TRBJ1-5, the full variable domain reads KAGVTQTPRYLIKTRGQQVTLSCSPISGHRSVSWYQQTPGQGLQFLFEYFSETQRNKGNFPGRFSGRQFSNSRSEMNVSTLELGDSALYLCASSPGPVGQPQHFGDGTRLSIL.

This clonotype was seen a few times. V gene TRBV30 combines with J gene TRBJ1-1; the D gene is possibly TRBD1 (5 bases). CDR1 is GTSNPN and CDR2 is SVGIG in the germline V gene (reference sequence). CDR3 length: 14 residues. The V gene lost 4 bases and the J gene lost 4 bases, with 16 bases spanning the gap. CDR3 bases: TGTGCCTGGATTAAGTTCGGGGGGACCACTGAAGCTTTCTTT. It codes for CAWIKFGGTTEAFF.

The J gene is TRBJ1-1, the V gene TRBV6-2 or TRBV6-3, with 8 nucleotides matching TRBD1. J lost 4 bases, V lost 4 bases, and 2 bases had no gene match. In germline, CDR1 is MNHEY, CDR2 SVGEGT. The CDR3 runs to 13 residues. CDR3 loop: CASSWDRITEAFF. The CDR3 bases are TGTGCCAGCAGTTGGGACAGGATCACTGAAGCTTTCTTT.

V gene TRBV2 combines with J gene TRBJ2-1; weak D call: TRBD2 (5 bases). V was trimmed by 11 bases and J by 6 bases, leaving 11 bases between them. The germline CDR1 and CDR2 sequences are SNHLY and FYNNEI. The CDR3 consists of 11 residues. Here the CDR3 reads CAREESNEQFF. The DNA for the CDR3 is TGTGCCCGGGAAGAGAGCAATGAGCAGTTCTTC.

V gene TRBV7-9 combines with J gene TRBJ2-3; D may be TRBD1 or TRBD2 (5 bases each). CDR1 SEHNR and CDR2 FQNEAQ come from the germline V gene (reference sequence). The CDR3 spans 15 residues. V was cut by 7 bases and J by 2 bases, with 16 bases left in between. The CDR3 reads CASTLNRDATDTQYF. The CDR3 coding sequence is TGTGCCAGCACCCTAAACCGGGACGCCACAGATACGCAGTATTTT.

V and J are TRBV20-1 and TRBJ2-7; the match to TRBD1 covers 7 bases. The length of the CDR3 is 14 residues. Unmatched junction bases numbered 5, after V lost 1 base and J lost 2 bases. Germline V gives CDR1 DFQATT, CDR2 SNEGSKA (reference sequence). CDR3 region: CSARGGTEPYEQYF. The CDR3 region has the DNA TGCAGTGCTAGAGGGGGGACAGAGCCCTACGAGCAGTACTTC.

This clonotype appeared many times. The V call is TRBV4-3, the J call TRBJ1-6; D might be TRBD1 (5 bases). Germline CDR1 is LGHNA and CDR2 is YSLEER. Trimming shortened V by 3 bases and J by 6 bases, and 12 bases separated the two germline ends. The CDR3 loop spans 15 amino acids. The CDR3 nucleotides are TGCGCCAGCAGCCATGAAAGGGGCTTTAATTCACCCCTCCACTTT. Translating gives CASSHERGFNSPLHF.

There are many counts of this clonotype. Here the CDR3 reads CSARDRSQGLWEQYF. CDR3 bases: TGCAGTGCTAGAGACCGTTCGCAGGGACTTTGGGAGCAGTACTTC. The chain recombines TRBV20-1 with TRBJ2-7, with a possible D match to TRBD2 (6 bases). This CDR3 has 15 amino acids. Per the germline V gene, CDR1 is DFQATT and CDR2 is SNEGSKA (reference sequence). Trimming removed 0 bases at V and 7 bases at J, with 19 bases between.

This clonotype was observed at least ten times. The V gene is TRBV12-3 or TRBV12-4, the J gene TRBJ1-1; the D gene is possibly TRBD1 (6 bases). The CDR3 extends over 14 amino acids. The V end lost 3 bases, the J end lost 4 bases, and 12 bases lay between the germline ends. The DNA for the CDR3 is TGTGCCAGCAGTTTGGACAGTACATTCACTGAAGCTTTCTTT. Residues: CASSLDSTFTEAFF.

The chain combines TRBV5-1 with TRBJ2-2, with D possibly called TRBD1 or TRBD2 (5 bases each). Germline V gene sequence: CDR1 SGHRS, CDR2 YFSETQ. V lost 4 bases and J 4 bases, leaving 17 bases between the germline ends. The CDR3 has 16 amino acids. This CDR3 is CASSRPGTGLTGELFF. CDR3 in DNA: TGCGCCAGCAGCAGACCCGGGACCGGCCTCACCGGGGAGCTGTTTTTT.

This clonotype was picked up a small number of times. This rearrangement joins TRBV20-1 to TRBJ2-7, with D hard to call. Germline V gene lookup returns CDR1 DFQATT and CDR2 SNEGSKA (reference sequence). The CDR3 runs to 13 residues. Trimming took 6 bases from V and 0 from J, leaving 12 bases between them. CDR3 sequence (DNA): TGCAGTGCCTCGGGCCCTAGCTCCTACGAGCAGTACTTC. This gives the protein CSASGPSSYEQYF.

The V and J genes are TRBV20-1 and TRBJ1-6, with D tentatively TRBD1 (6 bases). The CDR3 is 13 amino acids. Looked up from germline, CDR1 is DFQATT and CDR2 is SNEGSKA (reference sequence). Trimming removed 5 bases from V and 6 bases from J, with 11 bases in between. Here the CDR3 DNA reads TGCAGTGCTTCTGGACAGATTAATTCACCCCTCCACTTT. It encodes CSASGQINSPLHF.

V gene TRBV20-1 combines with J gene TRBJ1-6, with D possibly matching TRBD1 (6 bases). CDR1 and CDR2 from the germline V gene are DFQATT and SNEGSKA (reference sequence). The V and J ends lost 2 bases and 5 bases respectively, with 22 bases between them. The CDR3 has 18 residues. DNA for the CDR3: TGCAGTGCTAGATCGTCCGCCGAGACAGGAAGAGATAATTCACCCCTCCACTTT. It is translated as CSARSSAETGRDNSPLHF.

This rearrangement joins TRBV2 to TRBJ2-2; 11 positions match TRBD2. This CDR3 is 15 amino acids long. The V and J ends lost 4 bases and 7 bases, in that order; junction bases with no gene match: 5. The V gene's germline CDR1 is SNHLY and CDR2 FYNNEI. This CDR3 is CASSVSGGASGELFF. The DNA of the CDR3 is TGTGCCAGCAGTGTTAGCGGGGGGGCGAGCGGGGAGCTGTTTTTT.

This sequence joins TRBV15 and TRBJ2-7; 9 bases align to TRBD2. V trimming: 1 base; J trimming: 4 bases; junction bases outside the gene matches: 5. The V gene's germline CDR1 is LNHNV and CDR2 YYDKDF (reference sequence). There are 15 residues in the CDR3. CDR3 coding DNA: TGTGCCACCAGCAGAGTTGGTAGCGGGAGTTACGAGCAGTACTTC. Translating gives CATSRVGSGSYEQYF.

This clonotype was observed a single time. This may arise from a read error, as a much more abundant clone is one base away. The chain links TRBV28 to TRBJ2-2; D is unclear. Germline-derived CDR1 and CDR2 are MDHEN and SYDVKM. Trimming left V 3 bases short and J 7 bases short, with 3 bases between. The CDR3 length is 11 residues. The DNA for the CDR3 is TGTGCCAGCAGTTTCTTCGGGGAGCTGTTTTTT. It specifies CASSFFGELFF. Supplemented by reference TRBV28 and TRBJ2-2, the full variable domain reads DVKVTQSSRYLVKRTGEKVFLECVQDMDHENMFWYRQDPGLGLRLIYFSYDVKMKEKGDIPEGYSVSREKKERFSLILESASTNQTSMYLCASSFFGELFFGEGSRLTVL.

The rearrangement uses TRBV19 and TRBJ1-5; D gene ambiguous. The length of the CDR3 is 12 residues. Trimming took off 2 bases at V and 3 bases at J, with 2 bases between the two ends. Germline V gives CDR1 LNHDA, CDR2 SQIVND (reference sequence). The CDR3 reads CASSITNQPQHF. The CDR3 DNA reads TGTGCCAGTAGTATAACCAATCAGCCCCAGCATTTT.

The chain has TRBV20-1 and TRBJ2-7; D is ambiguous. Germline V gene sequence: CDR1 DFQATT, CDR2 SNEGSKA (reference sequence). Trimming shortened V by 5 bases and J by 2 bases, and 13 bases separated the two germline ends. The length of the CDR3 is 13 residues. For the CDR3, the DNA is TGCAGTGCTTACTTCCCCCCCACCTACGAGCAGTACTTC. Protein product: CSAYFPPTYEQYF.

The J gene is TRBJ2-3, the V gene TRBV27; possible D gene TRBD1, 6 bases. The CDR3 is 15 amino acids. The germline V gene encodes CDR1 MNHEY and CDR2 SMNVEV (reference sequence). The V end was cut by 6 bases, the J end by 4 bases, with 17 bases between. CDR3 nucleotide sequence: TGTGCCAGCAGCCCAACCTGGACAGCCCCAGATACGCAGTATTTT. Translation: CASSPTWTAPDTQYF.

DNA of the CDR3: TGCAGTGCCACCGGGACGCCAGGCTCCTACGAGCAGTACTTC. Protein: CSATGTPGSYEQYF. The rearrangement links TRBV20-1 to TRBJ2-7; D might be TRBD1 or TRBD2, each matching 5 bases. The germline V and J ends were trimmed by 6 bases and 0 bases, with 15 bases remaining between them. The germline gives CDR1 DFQATT, CDR2 SNEGSKA (reference sequence). The CDR3 consists of 14 residues.

The J gene is TRBJ2-5, the V gene TRBV28, with 8 bases identical to TRBD2. Germline CDR1 MDHEN, CDR2 SYDVKM. This CDR3 has 14 residues. The V segment lost 7 bases and the J segment 1 base; nucleotides outside the gene matches: 5. The CDR3 DNA is TGTGCCAGCACCTACACTAGCGGCCAAGAGACCCAGTACTTC. Residues: CASTYTSGQETQYF.

The rearrangement uses TRBV5-5 and TRBJ2-2; a weak D match, TRBD1 (6 bases). Trimming shortened V by 4 bases and J by 7 bases, and 17 bases separated the two germline ends. Germline V gene lookup returns CDR1 SGHKS and CDR2 YYEKEE (reference sequence). The CDR3 has 15 amino acids. This CDR3 reads CASSPTGAFFGELFF. The CDR3 bases are TGTGCCAGCAGCCCGACAGGTGCTTTCTTCGGGGAGCTGTTTTTT.